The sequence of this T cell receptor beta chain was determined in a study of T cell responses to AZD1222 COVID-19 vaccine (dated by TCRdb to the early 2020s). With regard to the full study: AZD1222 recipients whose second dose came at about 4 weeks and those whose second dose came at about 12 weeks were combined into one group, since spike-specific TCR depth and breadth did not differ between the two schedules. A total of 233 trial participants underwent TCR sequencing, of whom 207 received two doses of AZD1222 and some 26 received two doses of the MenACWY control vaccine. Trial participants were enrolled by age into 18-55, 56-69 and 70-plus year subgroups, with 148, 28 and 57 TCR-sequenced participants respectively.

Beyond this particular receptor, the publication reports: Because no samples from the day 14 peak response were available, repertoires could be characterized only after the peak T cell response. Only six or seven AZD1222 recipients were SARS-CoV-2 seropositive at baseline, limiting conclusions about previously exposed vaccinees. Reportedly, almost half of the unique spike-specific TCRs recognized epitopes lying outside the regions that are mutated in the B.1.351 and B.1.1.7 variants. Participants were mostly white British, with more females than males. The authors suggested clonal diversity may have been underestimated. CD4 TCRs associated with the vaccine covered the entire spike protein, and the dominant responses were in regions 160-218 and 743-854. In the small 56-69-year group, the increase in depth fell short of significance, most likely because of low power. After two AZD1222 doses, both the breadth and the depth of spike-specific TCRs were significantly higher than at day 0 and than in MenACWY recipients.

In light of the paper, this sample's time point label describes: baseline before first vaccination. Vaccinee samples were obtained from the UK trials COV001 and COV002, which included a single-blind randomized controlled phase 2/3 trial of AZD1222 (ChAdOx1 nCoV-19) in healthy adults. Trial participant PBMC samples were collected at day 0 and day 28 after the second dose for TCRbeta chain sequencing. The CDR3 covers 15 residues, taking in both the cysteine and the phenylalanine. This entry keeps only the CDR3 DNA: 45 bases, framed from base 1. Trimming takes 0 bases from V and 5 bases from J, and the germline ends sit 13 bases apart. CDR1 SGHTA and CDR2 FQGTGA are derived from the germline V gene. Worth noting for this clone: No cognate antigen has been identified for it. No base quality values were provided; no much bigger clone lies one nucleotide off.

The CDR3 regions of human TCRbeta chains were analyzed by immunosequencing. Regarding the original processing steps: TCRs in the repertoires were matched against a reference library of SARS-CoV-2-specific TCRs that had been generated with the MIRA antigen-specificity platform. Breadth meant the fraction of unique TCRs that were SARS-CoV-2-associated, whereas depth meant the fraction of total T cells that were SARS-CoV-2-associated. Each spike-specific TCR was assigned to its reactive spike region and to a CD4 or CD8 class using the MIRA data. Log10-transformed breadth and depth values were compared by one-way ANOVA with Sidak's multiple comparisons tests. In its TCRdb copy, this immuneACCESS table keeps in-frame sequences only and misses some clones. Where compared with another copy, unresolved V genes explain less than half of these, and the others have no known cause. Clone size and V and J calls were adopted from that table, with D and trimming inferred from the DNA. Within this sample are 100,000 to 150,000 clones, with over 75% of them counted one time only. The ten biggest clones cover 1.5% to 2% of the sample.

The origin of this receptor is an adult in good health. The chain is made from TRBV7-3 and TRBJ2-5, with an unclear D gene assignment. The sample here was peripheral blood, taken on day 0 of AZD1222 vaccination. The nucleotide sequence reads TGTGCCAGCAGCTTAACTGGGTTGGGTGGTGAGACCCAGTACTTC. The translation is CASSLTGLGGETQYF.